What follows is one T cell receptor (beta chain) and its context. This sample was taken from a study of shared clonotypes between healthy human individuals. Method: immunoSEQ multiplex PCR; TCRdb's copy keeps in-frame clones and lacks some. The table has around 2.5 million clones, 80% to 95% seen once; the top ten hold approximately 0.37%. Trimming stripped 10 bases from V and 0 bases from J, with 7 bases between. CDR1 and CDR2 (germline): SEHNR, FQNEAQ (reference sequence). The length of the CDR3 is 13 residues. The chain couples TRBV7-9 to TRBJ2-6; no clear D gene. This receptor was obtained from a man between 18 and 35 years old in good health. Some clones in this sample may be carry-over from other donors' samples. The sample comprised naive CD4+ T cells from PBMCs. The subset denotes: CD45RA+ positively selected. The CDR3 sequence: CATSSSGANVLTF. The DNA of the CDR3 is TGTGCCACTTCCAGCTCTGGGGCCAACGTCCTGACTTTC.